This is a list of T cell receptor beta chains from one sample in a study of human T cells and chemical hapten exposure. In TCRdb, the RACE reads were re-called with MiXCR into one record per CDR3 protein. Counted here are about 360,000 distinct CDR3 sequences, 6% to 8.5% occurring once; the ten biggest clones make up less than 10%. This material consisted of whole blood, taken in connection with sensitization to the hapten diphenylcyclopropenone (DPC). The receptors derive from a woman aged 18 to 35 with alopecia areata. Some clones in this sample may be carry-over from other donors' samples. CDR3s include the opening cysteine and the closing phenylalanine or tryptophan. The D gene is left open where the match is weak. Size tells how often a clone was seen (once, few, many) or the class of an expanded clone, and some rows leave it out.

J,size,D,V,DNA,CDR3
TRBJ2-3,few,.,TRBV6-5,TGTGCCAGCAGTTCCCCGGGACGCACAGATACGCAGTATTTT,CASSSPGRTDTQYF
TRBJ1-2,.,.,TRBV29-1,TGCAGCGTTGTAGGGAGCAGCTATGGCTACACCTTC,CSVVGSSYGYTF
TRBJ2-2,.,.,TRBV9,TGTGCCAGCAGCGAGACGACCGGGGAGCTGTTTTTT,CASSETTGELFF
TRBJ2-3,few,.,TRBV12-3/TRBV12-4,TGTGCCAGCAGCCGACCCGATGTGGAGGGCACAGATACGCAGTATTTT,CASSRPDVEGTDTQYF
TRBJ1-1,few,.,TRBV3-1,TGTGCCAGCAGACCAAGATCACGGAACACTGAAGCTTTCTTT,CASRPRSRNTEAFF
TRBJ1-4,.,.,TRBV20-1,TGCAGTGCTAGAACAGATACTAATGAAAAACTGTTTTTT,CSARTDTNEKLFF
TRBJ2-7,few,.,TRBV12-3/TRBV12-4,TGTGCCAGCAGTTCCGACTCTGCCTACGAGCAGTACTTC,CASSSDSAYEQYF
TRBJ2-7,few,.,TRBV4-3,TGCGCCAGCAGCCAAGCTCAAAAGCACTACGAGCAGTACTTC,CASSQAQKHYEQYF
TRBJ1-2,.,TRBD1,TRBV6-5,TGTGCCACCGGGACAGGGAACTATGGCTACACCTTC,CATGTGNYGYTF
TRBJ1-5,few,TRBD1,TRBV10-3,TGTGCCATCAGGACAGGGGATAGCAATCAGCCCCAGCATTTT,CAIRTGDSNQPQHF
TRBJ2-7,many,TRBD1,TRBV6-5,TGTGCCAGCAGTTACACCCACTCCGACAGGGGCTACGAGCAGTACTTC,CASSYTHSDRGYEQYF
TRBJ2-2,.,TRBD2,TRBV9,TGTGCCAGCAGCCCTTGGACTAGGTCCACCGGGGAGCTGTTTTTT,CASSPWTRSTGELFF
TRBJ2-2,.,.,TRBV27,TGTGCCAGCTCCCCACCTACAGGGATCGCAACCGGGGAGCTGTTTTTT,CASSPPTGIATGELFF
TRBJ2-5,many,.,TRBV5-6,TGTGCCAGCAGCTCGACGGTTAAAGAGACCCAGTACTTC,CASSSTVKETQYF
TRBJ1-3,few,TRBD1,TRBV6-6,TGTGCCAGCAGTTCCCCAGGGGGCATGAGGGGAAACACCATATATTTT,CASSSPGGMRGNTIYF
TRBJ2-4,.,TRBD2,TRBV4-3,TGCGCCAGCAGCCCAGGGACTAGCGGGGCTGAAAACATTCAGTACTTC,CASSPGTSGAENIQYF
TRBJ1-3,.,TRBD1,TRBV7-9,TGTGCCAGCAGCTCAGGGACAGGGACGCTCTCTGGAAACACCATATATTTT,CASSSGTGTLSGNTIYF
TRBJ2-2,many,TRBD2,TRBV12-3/TRBV12-4,TGTGCCAGCAGGACTAGCGGGGCGTACACCGGGGAGCTGTTTTTT,CASRTSGAYTGELFF
TRBJ2-5,few,.,TRBV7-9,TGTGCCAGCAGCCGTGGGGTAGGGAGAGAGACCCAGTACTTC,CASSRGVGRETQYF
TRBJ2-1,.,.,TRBV29-1,TGCAGCTCGGGACTTTACAATGAGCAGTTCTTC,CSSGLYNEQFF
TRBJ1-6,once,.,TRBV12-3/TRBV12-4,TGTGCCAGCACCGCAGGGGCGCATTCACCCCTCCACTTT,CASTAGAHSPLHF
TRBJ2-7,.,.,TRBV2,TGTGCCAGCAGTGAAGCTCTAATATCCACCTACGAGCAGTACTTC,CASSEALISTYEQYF
TRBJ1-5,few,.,TRBV3-1,TGTGCCAGCAGCCAAGGATACGGGAATCAGCCCCAGCATTTT,CASSQGYGNQPQHF
TRBJ1-1,.,.,TRBV24-1,TGTGCCAGCAGGGCATCACCCGGAGGGGGGGGTTTGGACACTGAAGCTTTCTTT,CASRASPGGGGLDTEAFF
TRBJ2-5,.,TRBD2,TRBV5-1,TGCGCCAGCAGCTTGGGGCCCTTAGCGGGGGGGCCAAAGACCCAGTACTTC,CASSLGPLAGGPKTQYF
TRBJ2-3,few,.,TRBV7-6,TGTGCCAGCAGCCAGAGGTCGGGTTACGCAGATACGCAGTATTTT,CASSQRSGYADTQYF
TRBJ1-5,few,.,TRBV4-2,TGTGCCAGCAGCCAAGAAGCCCAGGGCAATCAGCCCCAGCATTTT,CASSQEAQGNQPQHF
TRBJ2-1,.,.,TRBV12-3/TRBV12-4,TGTGCCAGCAGTATACAGGGAGGCTACAATGAGCAGTTCTTC,CASSIQGGYNEQFF
TRBJ1-1,many,.,TRBV6-2/TRBV6-3,TGTGCCAGCGGGATAGTCCTGAACACTGAAGCTTTCTTT,CASGIVLNTEAFF
TRBJ1-6,many,TRBD1,TRBV7-2,TGTGCCAGCAGCTCAGGGACACGACAGGGAGCACCCCTCCACTTT,CASSSGTRQGAPLHF
TRBJ2-7,many,.,TRBV20-1,TGCAGTGCTAGAGATCCACCCACAGGTCGGGACGAGCAGTACTTC,CSARDPPTGRDEQYF
TRBJ2-7,many,TRBD2,TRBV6-2/TRBV6-3,TGTGCCAGCAGTTACCAGCCCCGGACTAGCCTCTACTTC,CASSYQPRTSLYF
TRBJ2-5,many,.,TRBV3-1,TGTGCCAGCAGCCAAGATAAAGGGCAGGCCCAGTACTTC,CASSQDKGQAQYF
TRBJ2-7,few,.,TRBV7-2,TGTGCCAGCAGCCAAGGGGTCCGACTGTACGAGCAGTACTTC,CASSQGVRLYEQYF
TRBJ1-5,.,.,TRBV20-1,TGCAGTGCTATGGATTATAGCAATCAGCCCCAGCATTTT,CSAMDYSNQPQHF
TRBJ1-6,few,TRBD1,TRBV12-3/TRBV12-4,TGTGCCAGCAGTCTGCGGACAGGGAAGAATTCACCCCTCCACTTT,CASSLRTGKNSPLHF
TRBJ2-7,few,.,TRBV7-9,TGTGCCAGCAGCCCTGTCTGGGGGTTGTACGAGCAGTACTTC,CASSPVWGLYEQYF
TRBJ2-2,.,TRBD2,TRBV27,TGTGCCAGCATGGGACTAGCTGGCGGGGAGCTGTTTTTT,CASMGLAGGELFF
TRBJ2-5,few,.,TRBV13,TGTGCCAGCAGCTCATCTAGCCAAGGGGAGACCCAGTACTTC,CASSSSSQGETQYF
TRBJ1-1,many,TRBD1,TRBV7-2,TGTGCCAGCAGGTACCGGGACAGACTCACTGAAGCTTTCTTT,CASRYRDRLTEAFF
TRBJ2-3,few,TRBD1,TRBV18,TGTGCCAGCTCACCCGACAGGGGGTTAACAGATACGCAGTATTTT,CASSPDRGLTDTQYF
TRBJ1-6,many,.,TRBV6-2/TRBV6-3,TGTGCCAGCAGTTACTCGAGGGGACTGGCAAATTCACCCCTCCACTTT,CASSYSRGLANSPLHF
TRBJ1-3,.,.,TRBV5-1,TGCGCCAGCAGCTTGGATCGCCCGGCCAACACCATATATTTT,CASSLDRPANTIYF
TRBJ1-1,.,TRBD1,TRBV12-3/TRBV12-4,TGTGCCAGCAGTTCCCGGGGACAGAGGAATGAAGCTTTCTTT,CASSSRGQRNEAFF
TRBJ2-2,many,TRBD2,TRBV7-3,TGTGCCAGCAGCCCCCAAGCGGGGCACACCGGGGAGCTGTTTTTT,CASSPQAGHTGELFF
TRBJ1-2,few,TRBD1,TRBV6-6,TGTGCCACCAGGTTACCAGGGGGGGGACTCTATGGCTACACCTTC,CATRLPGGGLYGYTF
TRBJ2-3,many,TRBD2,TRBV9,TGTGCCAGCAGCTCACCTGGGACTAGCGGGGGGCCAGATACGCAGTATTTT,CASSSPGTSGGPDTQYF
TRBJ2-7,many,TRBD1,TRBV2,TGTGCCAGCAGCCCCCGGGACAGTACCTACGAGCAGTACTTC,CASSPRDSTYEQYF
TRBJ1-1,.,TRBD1,TRBV11-1,TGTGCCAGCAGCTGGGACAGCTACACTGAAGCTTTCTTT,CASSWDSYTEAFF
TRBJ1-6,few,.,TRBV20-1,TGCAGTGCTAGAGCTCCCGGGGCTGATAATTCACCCCCCCACTTT,CSARAPGADNSPPHF
TRBJ1-4,.,.,TRBV6-6,TGTGCCAGCGTCCCCGAGGGGAGCGAAAAACTGTTTTTT,CASVPEGSEKLFF